The 30 T cell receptor beta chains reported below all come from one sample, sequenced in a study of shared clonotypes between healthy human individuals. The data were produced by immunoSEQ multiplex PCR, yet TCRdb's version contains in-frame clones alone and is incomplete. The sample yields some 2,500,000 clones, around 92% seen once. Specimen: naive CD4+ T cells from PBMCs. The sample's subset: CD45RA+ positively selected. The receptors were gathered from a man aged 18 to 29 in good health. Some clones in this sample may be carry-over from other donors' samples.

Details on this clone: The sample holds other DNA sequences that translate to the same CDR3. This chain links TRBV9 with TRBJ2-3; tentatively, D is TRBD2 (5 bases). Between the trimmed V and J ends, which lost 4 bases and 3 bases, there was a span of 9 bases. Looked up from germline, CDR1 is SGDLS and CDR2 is YYNGEE. This CDR3 has 13 residues. CDR3 nucleotides: TGTGCCAGCAGCTTAGGAGGTACAGATACGCAGTATTTT. Translation gives CASSLGGTDTQYF.

To note about this clone: The same CDR3 also results from other DNA sequences found in this sample. The chain carries TRBV5-1 and TRBJ1-5; no clear D. The CDR3 loop spans 15 amino acids. Germline loops: CDR1 SGHRS, CDR2 YFSETQ. Between the trimmed V and J ends, which lost 4 bases and 0 bases, there was a span of 11 bases. CDR3 sequence (DNA): TGCGCCAGCAGCCCGGGCTTAAATAGCAATCAGCCCCAGCATTTT. Amino acid sequence: CASSPGLNSNQPQHF.

This sequence joins TRBV2 and TRBJ1-4, with 7 bases identical to TRBD1. There are 13 residues in the CDR3. Germline CDR1 is SNHLY and CDR2 is FYNNEI. With V trimmed by 7 bases and J by 8 bases, 7 bases remained unmatched. The DNA of the CDR3 is TGTGCCAGCACCAGACAGGGCCGAGAAAAACTGTTTTTT. This gives the protein CASTRQGREKLFF.

This rearrangement joins TRBV25-1 to TRBJ2-6; the D is unclear. The CDR3 has 13 amino acids. With 6 bases removed from V and 0 bases from J, the gap between germline ends came to 3 bases. Looked up from germline, CDR1 is MGHDK and CDR2 is SYGVNS. The CDR3 reads CASRYSGANVLTF. The CDR3 DNA is TGTGCCAGCAGGTACTCTGGGGCCAACGTCCTGACTTTC.

The rearrangement links TRBV2 to TRBJ2-7; 12 bases map to TRBD1. The CDR3 covers 15 residues. The V and J ends lost 4 bases and 6 bases, in that order; junction bases with no gene match: 7. Germline V gene sequence: CDR1 SNHLY, CDR2 FYNNEI. CDR3 bases: TGTGCCAGCAGTGTGGGGACAGGGGGCCCTACCGAGCAGTACTTC. Translating it yields CASSVGTGGPTEQYF.

V gene TRBV7-2 combines with J gene TRBJ2-7, with 7 bases identical to TRBD2. In germline, CDR1 is SGHTA, CDR2 FQGNSA. The CDR3 has 15 residues. With 5 bases clipped from V and 0 bases from J, the junction kept 7 bases outside the gene matches. CDR3 in amino acids: CASSTQRGNSYEQYF. CDR3 nucleotide sequence: TGTGCCAGCAGCACCCAGCGGGGAAACTCCTACGAGCAGTACTTC. Looking up the rest from reference TRBV7-2 and TRBJ2-7 gives the full variable domain: GAGVSQSPSNKVTEKGKDVELRCDPISGHTALYWYRQSLGQGLEFLIYFQGNSAPDKSGLPSDRFSAERTGGSVSTLTIQRTQQEDSAVYLCASSTQRGNSYEQYFGPGTRLTVT.

The chain couples TRBV5-1 to TRBJ2-1, with a tentative D call TRBD2 (6 bases). Trimming removed 0 bases at V and 6 bases at J, with 13 bases between. This CDR3 comprises 15 residues. Germline values: CDR1 SGHRS, CDR2 YFSETQ. CDR3 loop: CASSLALASTNEQFF. DNA of the CDR3: TGCGCCAGCAGCTTGGCCCTAGCGTCCACCAATGAGCAGTTCTTC.

This rearrangement joins TRBV5-4 to TRBJ2-5, with 13 nucleotides matching TRBD2. CDR3 length: 16 amino acids. Germline V gene sequence: CDR1 SGHNT, CDR2 YYREEE (reference sequence). V was clipped by 4 bases and J by 2 bases; unmatched bases: 5. CDR3 sequence: CASSGGTSGDQETQYF. CDR3 in DNA: TGTGCCAGCAGCGGCGGGACTAGCGGGGATCAAGAGACCCAGTACTTC.

The rearrangement joins TRBV7-2 to TRBJ1-3, with 7 bases that match TRBD1. This CDR3 contains 15 residues. Germline CDR1 is SGHTA and CDR2 is FQGNSA. V was pared by 1 base and J by 8 bases, with 8 bases of the junction left unmatched. The CDR3 here is CASSLVGTVLDTIYF. CDR3 nucleotide sequence: TGTGCCAGCAGCTTAGTGGGGACAGTACTAGACACCATATATTTT.

Note on this clone: At the DNA level, this CDR3 is encoded by other sequences in the same sample as well. V usage is TRBV7-6 and J usage is TRBJ2-5; D unclear. The CDR3 contains 12 residues. Between the trimmed V and J ends, which lost 2 bases and 1 base, there was a span of 2 bases. The germline CDR1 and CDR2 sequences are SGHVS and FNYEAQ. The CDR3 DNA reads as TGTGCCAGCAGCTTACCCCAAGAGACCCAGTACTTC. Translated: CASSLPQETQYF.

Comment on this clone: The sample contains more than one DNA sequence encoding this CDR3. The chain joins TRBV2 to TRBJ1-5; tentatively, D is TRBD1 (5 bases). Deletions cut 4 bases from V and 0 bases from J, with 7 bases between. This CDR3 spans 14 amino acids. The germline CDR1 and CDR2 sequences are SNHLY and FYNNEI. CDR3: CASSVQGSNQPQHF. Written as DNA, the CDR3 is TGTGCCAGCAGTGTCCAGGGTAGCAATCAGCCCCAGCATTTT.

This chain links TRBV4-2 with TRBJ2-7; TRBD2 matches 8 bases. Germline trimming cut 1 base from V and 6 bases from J; bases unmatched to any gene: 8. The CDR3 runs to 15 residues. Germline CDR1 and CDR2: LGHNA and YNFKEQ. CDR3 nucleotides: TGTGCCAGCAGCCAAGTGGAGCGGGAGTCGGCCGAGCAGTACTTC. Translating it yields CASSQVERESAEQYF.

This clone was recorded once. The chain links TRBV10-1 to TRBJ1-3; tentative D call: TRBD1 (5 bases). V lost 9 bases and J lost 8, with 14 bases in between. CDR1 and CDR2 from the germline V gene are WNHNN and SYGVQD (reference sequence). This CDR3 comprises 12 residues. Here the CDR3 DNA reads TGCGCCAGTGGGGACCAGGAGGACACCATATATTTT. As protein: CASGDQEDTIYF.

The gene calls are TRBV27 and TRBJ1-2; D might be TRBD1 (5 bases). CDR1 and CDR2 (germline): MNHEY, SMNVEV (reference sequence). V was trimmed by 4 bases and J by 8 bases, leaving 17 bases between them. The CDR3 is made up of 14 amino acids. The CDR3 reads CASSWRGVGDGYTF. The CDR3 DNA sequence: TGTGCCAGCAGTTGGAGGGGAGTGGGGGACGGCTACACCTTC.

This clone was recorded only once. The rearrangement links TRBV19 to TRBJ1-2, with 8 bases that match TRBD1. The CDR3 is made up of 14 amino acids. Germline-derived CDR1 and CDR2 are LNHDA and SQIVND (reference sequence). V shed 4 bases and J 6 bases; nucleotides not matched to a gene: 7. Here the CDR3 reads CASSTGGFRDGYTF. CDR3 bases: TGTGCCAGTAGTACAGGGGGCTTTCGTGATGGCTACACCTTC.

The V gene is TRBV2, the J gene TRBJ2-7; D not resolved. The CDR3 has 14 residues. Germline V gene sequence: CDR1 SNHLY, CDR2 FYNNEI. The V end was cut by 8 bases, the J end by 2 bases, with 16 bases between. CDR3 region: CASGQTGSTYEQYF. In nucleotides, the CDR3 is TGTGCCAGCGGCCAGACCGGGTCTACCTACGAGCAGTACTTC. The full variable domain, completed using reference TRBV2 and TRBJ2-7, is EPEVTQTPSHQVTQMGQEVILRCVPISNHLYFYWYRQILGQKVEFLVSFYNNEISEKSEIFDDQFSVERPDGSNFTLKIRSTKLEDSAMYFCASGQTGSTYEQYFGPGTRLTVT.

The CDR3 region has the DNA TGTGCCACGCGGGGGCAGGCGACCTCCTACGAGCAGTACTTC. Protein product: CATRGQATSYEQYF. The gene calls are TRBV6-5 and TRBJ2-7, with a tentative D call TRBD2 (7 bases). CDR3 size: 14 residues. Germline lookup yields CDR1 MNHEY and CDR2 SVGAGI. Deletions cut 10 bases from V and 0 bases from J, with 16 bases between.

The V and J genes are TRBV4-1 and TRBJ2-3; TRBD2 matches at 11 bases. V shed 1 base, J shed 7 bases, and the junction held 7 bases outside the gene matches. CDR3 length: 16 residues. The germline gives CDR1 MGHRA, CDR2 YSYEKL. The CDR3 reads CASSQGELAGAYTQYF. The CDR3 region has the DNA TGCGCCAGCAGCCAAGGAGAACTAGCGGGAGCATATACGCAGTATTTT.

This chain connects TRBV11-3 to TRBJ2-1; D is possibly TRBD2 (5 bases). The ends were cut back, 1 base at V and 13 bases at J, with 14 bases in the middle. CDR3 length equals 13 residues. CDR1 SGHNT and CDR2 YENEEA come from the germline V gene. The DNA for the CDR3 is TGTGCCAGCAGCTTAGTGGCCAGAGGGAAACAGTTCTTC. This sequence encodes CASSLVARGKQFF.

Only one count was recorded for this clone. The chain is built from TRBV19 and TRBJ2-7, with 9 bases matching TRBD1. The trim removed 4 bases at V and 6 bases at J, leaving 13 bases unmatched. Germline V gene lookup returns CDR1 LNHDA and CDR2 SQIVND (reference sequence). This CDR3 spans 16 amino acids. CDR3: CASSTPGQGAQREQYF. DNA of the CDR3: TGTGCCAGTAGTACTCCGGGACAGGGTGCCCAACGCGAGCAGTACTTC.

The V and J genes are TRBV7-3 and TRBJ2-3; 13 bases agree with TRBD2. The CDR3 consists of 16 residues. The germline CDR1 and CDR2 sequences are SGHTA and FQGTGA. J was trimmed by 5 bases and V by 4 bases; bases with no gene match: 6. The CDR3 bases are TGTGCCAGCAGCTCGGGACTAGCGGGGTTTGGAGATACGCAGTATTTT. Translating gives CASSSGLAGFGDTQYF.

The chain links TRBV2 to TRBJ2-4; D is uncertain. CDR1 is SNHLY, CDR2 FYNNEI, per germline. V lost 3 bases and J lost 7, with 19 bases in between. The CDR3 has 16 amino acids. The CDR3 spells CASSEVLHPARNIQYF. DNA of the CDR3: TGTGCCAGCAGTGAGGTCTTACACCCAGCGAGGAACATTCAGTACTTC.

The chain employs TRBV28 and TRBJ2-4; the D gene is possibly TRBD1 (5 bases). The germline gives CDR1 MDHEN, CDR2 SYDVKM. This CDR3 is 15 amino acids long. V dropped 3 bases and J dropped 3 bases, with 12 bases sitting between them. CDR3 DNA sequence: TGTGCCAGCAGTTTGGACACCCTTGGCAAAAACATTCAGTACTTC. This gives the protein CASSLDTLGKNIQYF.

This rearrangement joins TRBV19 to TRBJ2-2; 8 bases align to TRBD2. From germline, CDR1 is LNHDA and CDR2 SQIVND (reference sequence). The ends lost 4 bases at V and 4 bases at J; junction bases unmatched: 8. This CDR3 comprises 16 residues. Here the CDR3 reads CASSTGPGRGTGELFF. CDR3 sequence (DNA): TGTGCCAGTAGTACGGGCCCCGGGAGGGGCACCGGGGAGCTGTTTTTT.

V and J are TRBV5-1 and TRBJ1-3, with D unresolved. V was trimmed by 5 bases and J by 0 bases, leaving 9 bases between them. The CDR3 runs 14 residues. The germline V gene has CDR1 SGHRS and CDR2 YFSETQ. The CDR3 coding sequence is TGCGCCAGCAGAGAGTATTCCTCTGGAAACACCATATATTTT. This sequence encodes CASREYSSGNTIYF.

This chain connects TRBV7-3 to TRBJ2-2; no clear D gene. Germline CDR1 is SGHTA and CDR2 is FQGTGA. Trimming removed 5 bases at V and 5 bases at J, with 9 bases between. CDR3 length: 13 residues. The CDR3: CASSLDRTGELFF. The CDR3 DNA follows: TGTGCCAGCAGCCTGGACCGAACCGGGGAGCTGTTTTTT.

V is TRBV27 and J is TRBJ1-2; D gene unclear. CDR3 size: 15 residues. V lost 10 bases, J lost 1 base, and 19 bases lay in between. In germline, CDR1 is MNHEY, CDR2 SMNVEV (reference sequence). The chain's CDR3 is CATQRVGPNNYGYTF. CDR3 nucleotides: TGTGCCACCCAACGGGTCGGACCTAATAACTATGGCTACACCTTC.

J is TRBJ2-3 and V is TRBV12-1; the table's D call of TRBD1 was not tested on the DNA. TRBV12-1 is a listed pseudogene. The CDR3 consists of 16 residues. CDR3 nucleotide sequence: TGTGCCAGCAGCTCTAACCGACAGGGTTTAGGGTATACGCAGTATTTT. Translating it yields CASSSNRQGLGYTQYF.

The gene calls are TRBV25-1 and TRBJ1-3; D gene ambiguous. From germline, CDR1 is MGHDK and CDR2 SYGVNS. The CDR3 runs to 15 residues. V dropped 1 base and J dropped 0 bases, with 7 bases sitting between them. In DNA, the CDR3 is TGTGCCAGCAGTGAATTAGGGTTCTCTGGAAACACCATATATTTT. It specifies CASSELGFSGNTIYF.

V gene TRBV28 combines with J gene TRBJ2-7; D gene unclear. CDR3 size: 14 residues. Germline CDR1 is MDHEN and CDR2 is SYDVKM. Trimming took off 6 bases at V and 4 bases at J, with 16 bases between the two ends. The CDR3 region has the DNA TGTGCCAGCAGGCGGCTCGGAGAAGCGTACGAGCAGTACTTC. This encodes CASRRLGEAYEQYF. Full variable domain (rest looked up from reference TRBV28 and TRBJ2-7): DVKVTQSSRYLVKRTGEKVFLECVQDMDHENMFWYRQDPGLGLRLIYFSYDVKMKEKGDIPEGYSVSREKKERFSLILESASTNQTSMYLCASRRLGEAYEQYFGPGTRLTVT.